A single sample is the source of the 18 T cell receptor beta chains below, sequenced in a study of T cells in Graves' hyperthyroidism and ophthalmopathy. Amplification of TCR beta CDR3 regions used RNA as the template. The study used the HTBI primer set for a first-round RT-PCR of the TCR CDR3. TCRdb analysed the multiplex PCR reads with MiXCR anew, one entry per CDR3 protein. This table has approximately 250,000 distinct CDR3 sequences, almost 25% appearing once. Sequencing was performed on blood. The receptor source for this set is a woman aged 40 to 50 with Graves' ophthalmopathy.

This clonotype was found a few times. The chain joins TRBV12-3 or TRBV12-4 to TRBJ2-7; 10 nucleotides match TRBD2. This CDR3 has 14 residues. The ends lost 6 bases at V and 7 bases at J; junction bases unmatched: 9. The CDR3 DNA sequence: TGTGCCAGCAGGAACAGCGGGGGGGCCGTTGAGCAGTACTTC. Translating it yields CASRNSGGAVEQYF.

The table lists this clonotype with many counts. The CDR3 here is CALREGTEAFF. In nucleotides, the CDR3 is TGTGCCCTCAGGGAGGGCACTGAAGCTTTCTTT. This chain joins TRBV7-9 and TRBJ1-1; a possible D gene is TRBD1 (5 bases). This CDR3 comprises 11 residues. Trimming cost V 11 bases and J 4 bases, with 11 bases left between them. Germline V CDR1 and CDR2: SEHNR, FQNEAQ (reference sequence).

This clonotype was counted many times. The chain recombines TRBV27 with TRBJ2-7; D perhaps matches TRBD1 (5 bases). Germline CDR1 is MNHEY and CDR2 is SMNVEV (reference sequence). V was clipped by 6 bases and J by 5 bases, with 14 bases between them. The CDR3 is 13 residues long. The CDR3 reads CASRGQALDEQYF. CDR3 coding DNA: TGTGCCAGCAGGGGGCAGGCGCTCGACGAGCAGTACTTC.

This clonotype was detected only a few times. V and J are TRBV28 and TRBJ2-2; TRBD2 matches at 16 bases. With 0 bases clipped from V and 6 bases from J, the junction kept 1 base outside the gene matches. This CDR3 spans 17 amino acids. Germline values: CDR1 MDHEN, CDR2 SYDVKM. The CDR3 protein is CASSLWGLAGGPGELFF. CDR3 DNA: TGTGCCAGCAGTTTATGGGGACTAGCGGGAGGGCCCGGGGAGCTGTTTTTT.

The table lists this clonotype with many counts. The gene calls are TRBV24-1 and TRBJ2-2; no firm D call. CDR1 is KGHDR, CDR2 SFDVKD, per germline. The germline V and J ends were trimmed by 3 bases and 0 bases, with 13 bases remaining between them. There are 17 residues in the CDR3. The CDR3 DNA sequence: TGTGCCACCAGTGATCCGGCGACGGTATCGAACACCGGGGAGCTGTTTTTT. This sequence encodes CATSDPATVSNTGELFF.

V is TRBV2 and J is TRBJ2-2; no reliable D call. The germline V gene has CDR1 SNHLY and CDR2 FYNNEI. CDR3 length equals 14 residues. Between the trimmed V and J ends, which lost 1 base and 0 bases, there was a span of 3 bases. As DNA, the CDR3 is TGTGCCAGCAGTGAAGTGACGAACACCGGGGAGCTGTTTTTT. It specifies CASSEVTNTGELFF.

At least ten counts were recorded for this clonotype. The chain links TRBV4-2 to TRBJ2-7; D ambiguous. V was shortened by 0 bases and J by 3 bases, with 6 bases between the two germline ends. CDR1 is LGHNA, CDR2 YNFKEQ, per germline. CDR3 size: 13 residues. The CDR3 bases are TGTGCCAGCAGCCAAGATGATGACTACGAGCAGTACTTC. Its translation: CASSQDDDYEQYF.

The V call is TRBV12-3 or TRBV12-4, the J call TRBJ2-7; 9 positions agree with TRBD2. The V gene end was trimmed by 2 bases and the J gene end by 5 bases; junction bases not matched to a gene: 13. The CDR3 has 17 amino acids. CDR3 DNA: TGTGCCAGCAGTTTAAGTGGCGGGAGGGTTGAGGCGAACGAGCAGTACTTC. It encodes CASSLSGGRVEANEQYF.

This clonotype was counted a single time. At one of its ends the junction is not consistent with the germline gene, which may arise from a read error. The V and J genes are TRBV6-4 and TRBJ2-7; 10 nucleotides align to TRBD1. The germline gives CDR1 MRHNA, CDR2 SNTAGT. The CDR3 covers 15 residues. CDR3 sequence (DNA): TGCGCCAGCAGCTTGGTGGGACAGGGGTGGACCGAGCAGTACTTC. This translates into CASSLVGQGWTEQYF.

This clonotype was seen ten or more times. This rearrangement joins TRBV6-2 or TRBV6-3 to TRBJ2-2, with TRBD2 matching 9 bases. V was clipped by 0 bases and J by 0 bases; unmatched bases: 2. The CDR3 contains 17 residues. The germline V gene has CDR1 MNHEY and CDR2 SVGEGT. The CDR3 DNA reads TGTGCCAGCAGTTACTCTGCGGGAGGGCCGAACACCGGGGAGCTGTTTTTT. Protein product: CASSYSAGGPNTGELFF.

This clonotype was detected many times. The V call is TRBV29-1, the J call TRBJ1-2; D is undetermined. This CDR3 region has 13 residues. Germline CDR1 SQVTM, CDR2 ANQGSEA. V was trimmed by 0 bases and J by 2 bases, leaving 7 bases between them. Here the CDR3 DNA reads TGCAGCGTTGAAGATCCCTCGAACTATGGCTACACCTTC. Amino acids: CSVEDPSNYGYTF.

This clonotype was detected ten times or more. The V gene is TRBV20-1, the J gene TRBJ1-2; 9 positions agree with TRBD1. The V and J ends lost 4 bases and 3 bases, in that order; junction bases with no gene match: 6. Germline V lookup: CDR1 DFQATT, CDR2 SNEGSKA (reference sequence). The CDR3 is made up of 14 amino acids. CDR3 sequence: CSATTRTGDYGYTF. The CDR3 DNA sequence: TGCAGTGCTACTACCCGGACAGGGGACTATGGCTACACCTTC.

The J gene is TRBJ1-5, the V gene TRBV7-8; D is ambiguous. Germline V gene lookup returns CDR1 SGHVS and CDR2 FQNEAQ. V dropped 0 bases and J dropped 4 bases, with 7 bases sitting between them. The CDR3 has 14 amino acids. CDR3 sequence: CASSLAKKNQPQHF. The CDR3 DNA reads TGTGCCAGCAGCTTAGCGAAAAAGAATCAGCCCCAGCATTTT.

This clonotype was seen at least ten times. The CDR3 region is CASSLDLAGGYGAKNIQYF. DNA of the CDR3: TGCGCCAGCAGCTTGGACCTAGCGGGAGGATACGGAGCCAAAAACATTCAGTACTTC. The chain employs TRBV5-1 and TRBJ2-4; 11 nucleotides line up with TRBD2. From germline, CDR1 is SGHRS and CDR2 YFSETQ. The CDR3 sequence is 19 residues long. V trimming: 0 bases; J trimming: 0 bases; junction bases outside the gene matches: 8.

This clonotype appeared many times. This sequence joins TRBV7-3 and TRBJ2-7; D is unclear. Germline V gives CDR1 SGHTA, CDR2 FQGTGA. CDR3 length equals 14 residues. Trimming took off 5 bases at V and 2 bases at J, with 13 bases between the two ends. CDR3 region: CASSNSSRPYEQYF. DNA for the CDR3: TGTGCCAGCAGCAACTCTAGTCGCCCCTACGAGCAGTACTTC.

The V gene is TRBV27, the J gene TRBJ2-6, with D unresolved. The V end was cut by 6 bases, the J end by 0 bases, with 15 bases between. The CDR3 runs to 17 residues. In germline, CDR1 is MNHEY, CDR2 SMNVEV (reference sequence). The CDR3 spells CASSPTYRNSGANVLTF. For the CDR3, the DNA is TGTGCCAGCAGCCCGACATATCGGAACTCTGGGGCCAACGTCCTGACTTTC.

This clonotype was counted many times. V gene TRBV11-2 combines with J gene TRBJ2-2; D tentatively reads TRBD1 or TRBD2 (5 bases each). CDR3 length: 17 amino acids. Trimming shortened V by 0 bases and J by 0 bases, and 11 bases separated the two germline ends. Germline V lookup: CDR1 SGHAT, CDR2 FQNNGV. DNA of the CDR3: TGTGCCAGCAGCTTAGATCTGAGGGGCCCGAACACCGGGGAGCTGTTTTTT. This codes for CASSLDLRGPNTGELFF.

The V call is TRBV28, the J call TRBJ2-7; D unclear. V lost 5 bases and J lost 2, with 19 bases in between. This CDR3 is 16 amino acids long. Germline V gene lookup returns CDR1 MDHEN and CDR2 SYDVKM. The CDR3 protein is CASSPVMAESPYEQYF. CDR3 nucleotide sequence: TGTGCCAGCAGTCCAGTCATGGCCGAAAGCCCCTACGAGCAGTACTTC.